The present TCR beta chain was sequenced within a study of blood T cell repertoires in COVID-19. This clone appeared a few times. The protocol was immunoSEQ multiplex PCR, while the TCRdb copy is restricted to in-frame clones and leaves out a portion. This sample has roughly 200,000 clones, with roughly nine tenths found just once. The length of the CDR3 is 15 residues. Germline CDR1 reads SNHLY; CDR2 reads FYNNEI. V was clipped by 7 bases and J by 4 bases, with 19 bases between them. The gene calls are TRBV2 and TRBJ1-2; maybe TRBD1 (5 bases). The receptor was isolated from a woman aged 40 to 50 with acute COVID-19. Sequenced material: PBMCs or T cells enriched from blood (not recorded which). This chain's CDR3 is CASTPDRGASYGYTF. CDR3 nucleotide sequence: TGTGCCAGCACCCCTGATCGCGGGGCTTCCTATGGCTACACCTTC.